The rows below give T cell receptor beta chains drawn from one sample of a study of T cells in Graves' hyperthyroidism and ophthalmopathy. Each CDR3 protein gets one entry after TCRdb re-called the multiplex PCR reads with MiXCR. The sample has about 540,000 distinct CDR3 sequences; 46% are singletons. Sequencing input: peripheral blood or thyroid tissue (not recorded which). The receptors derive from a woman aged 18-35 years with Graves' hyperthyroidism. Both conserved end residues are part of each CDR3. The D gene is left open where the match is weak. Only some rows state a clone size, as once, few, many or a class for expanded clones.

length	size	V	D	J	DNA	CDR3
12	many	TRBV7-2	NA	TRBJ2-2	TGTGCCAGCAGCCAACGGGAGGGGGAGCTGTTTTTT	CASSQREGELFF
15	NA	TRBV9	NA	TRBJ2-7	TGTGCCAGCAGCCCCTTCCGGGACGCGAGCAACGAGCAGTACTTC	CASSPFRDASNEQYF
16	NA	TRBV25-1	TRBD1	TRBJ1-6	TGTGCCAGCAGTGAATCTGGACAGGATTGGCGATCACCCCTCCACTTT	CASSESGQDWRSPLHF
13	many	TRBV15	NA	TRBJ1-5	TGTGCCACCAGCAGTCGGGGCGGTCAGCCCCAGCATTTT	CATSSRGGQPQHF
14	once	TRBV7-2	NA	TRBJ2-7	TGTGCCAGCATTTCCTGGACAGAGTCCTACGAGCAGTACTTC	CASISWTESYEQYF
12	many	TRBV7-2	NA	TRBJ1-4	TGTGCCAGCAGCTTATATGGTGAAAAACTGTTTTTT	CASSLYGEKLFF
15	NA	TRBV29-1	TRBD1	TRBJ2-7	TGCAGCGTTGAAGAGTCCCAGACAGGGAACTACGAGCAGTACTTC	CSVEESQTGNYEQYF
15	once	TRBV12-3/TRBV12-4	TRBD1	TRBJ2-7	TGTGCCAGCAGTGAAGAGGGACAGGGACCTTACGAGCAGTACTTC	CASSEEGQGPYEQYF
14	many	TRBV9	NA	TRBJ2-7	TGTGCCAGCAGCCCCGGGACGGAGACCTACGAGCAGTACTTC	CASSPGTETYEQYF
14	NA	TRBV10-3	TRBD1	TRBJ2-7	TGTGCCATCAGTAACGTGGGGACAGGGTTTGAGCAGTACTTC	CAISNVGTGFEQYF
12	NA	TRBV29-1	TRBD1	TRBJ1-2	TGCAGCGTTGAGCCCTTGGACAGGGGCTACACCTTC	CSVEPLDRGYTF
10	NA	TRBV25-1	NA	TRBJ1-2	TGTGACAGCGCTAACTATGGCTACACCTTC	CDSANYGYTF
12	NA	TRBV15	NA	TRBJ1-6	TGTGCCACCAGCAGTTTGGAGTCACCCCTCCACTTT	CATSSLESPLHF
13	many	TRBV7-2	NA	TRBJ1-6	TGTGCCAGCAGCTTAGAGGGGTTTTCACCCCTCCACTTT	CASSLEGFSPLHF
15	few	TRBV2	NA	TRBJ2-7	TGTGCCAGCAGTTACTTACAGGGAACCCTCTACGAGCAGTACTTC	CASSYLQGTLYEQYF
14	NA	TRBV7-3	NA	TRBJ2-5	TGTGCCAGCAGCTTAACCTTCGAGCGGGAGACCCAGTACTTC	CASSLTFERETQYF
15	NA	TRBV14	NA	TRBJ1-4	TGTGCCAGCAGCCAGGAACGTCGGATAAAGGAAAAACTGTTTTTT	CASSQERRIKEKLFF
16	NA	TRBV7-9	TRBD2	TRBJ2-7	TGTGCCAGCAGCGTGGCTAGCGGGAGGAGCTCCTACGAGCAGTACTTC	CASSVASGRSSYEQYF
15	few	TRBV20-1	TRBD1	TRBJ1-5	TGCAGTGCTAGGTCCGGGACAGATAGCAATCAGCCCCAGCATTTT	CSARSGTDSNQPQHF
13	NA	TRBV13	TRBD1	TRBJ1-1	TGTGCCAGCAGCAGTACAGGGGCCCCTGAAGCTTTCTTT	CASSSTGAPEAFF
16	few	TRBV7-2	TRBD1	TRBJ1-2	TGTGCCAGCAGCTTAGAACCGGGACAGATAAACTATGGCTACACCTTC	CASSLEPGQINYGYTF
13	NA	TRBV20-1	TRBD2	TRBJ2-5	TGCAGTGCTGTAGCGGGAATAGGAGAGACCCAGTACTTC	CSAVAGIGETQYF